This T cell receptor (beta chain) originates from a study of cytomegalovirus exposure and HLA in healthy donors. Study-wide background: In an earlier analysis, approximately 120 million unique TCR beta sequences were found from about 180 million T cells.

Notes on this clone: Its cognate antigen is unknown.

The CDR3 length is 13 residues. Germline V gene lookup returns CDR1 GTSNPN and CDR2 SVGIG (reference sequence). V dropped 2 bases and J dropped 6 bases, with 10 bases sitting between them. Overall study findings and caveats: TCR beta V- and J-gene trimming, according to a later analysis, was linked to a missense DCLRE1C variant. Presence/absence analyses took donor sequencing depth as roughly uniform. TCR beta sequences reportedly predicted most subjects' HLA-A and HLA-B alleles accurately.

The PCR contained 60 Vbeta and 13 Jbeta primers. Repertoires were generated with immunoSEQ multiplex PCR, while TCRdb's copy carries only in-frame clones and drops some. Its table records 150,000 or so clones. The TCR was taken from a man aged 18 to 30 in good health and CMV-seronegative. This chain connects TRBV30 to TRBJ1-4, with no clear D. Sequenced input: PBMCs. The CDR3 protein is CAWSTSRDEKLFF. As DNA, the CDR3 is TGTGCCTGGAGTACTTCGAGGGATGAAAAACTGTTTTTT. The full variable domain, rest sourced from reference TRBV30 and TRBJ1-4, is SQTIHQWPATLVQPVGSPLSLECTVEGTSNPNLYWYRQAAGRGLQLLFYSVGIGQISSEVPQNLSASRPQDRQFILSSKKLLLSDSGFYLCAWSTSRDEKLFFGSGTQLSVL.